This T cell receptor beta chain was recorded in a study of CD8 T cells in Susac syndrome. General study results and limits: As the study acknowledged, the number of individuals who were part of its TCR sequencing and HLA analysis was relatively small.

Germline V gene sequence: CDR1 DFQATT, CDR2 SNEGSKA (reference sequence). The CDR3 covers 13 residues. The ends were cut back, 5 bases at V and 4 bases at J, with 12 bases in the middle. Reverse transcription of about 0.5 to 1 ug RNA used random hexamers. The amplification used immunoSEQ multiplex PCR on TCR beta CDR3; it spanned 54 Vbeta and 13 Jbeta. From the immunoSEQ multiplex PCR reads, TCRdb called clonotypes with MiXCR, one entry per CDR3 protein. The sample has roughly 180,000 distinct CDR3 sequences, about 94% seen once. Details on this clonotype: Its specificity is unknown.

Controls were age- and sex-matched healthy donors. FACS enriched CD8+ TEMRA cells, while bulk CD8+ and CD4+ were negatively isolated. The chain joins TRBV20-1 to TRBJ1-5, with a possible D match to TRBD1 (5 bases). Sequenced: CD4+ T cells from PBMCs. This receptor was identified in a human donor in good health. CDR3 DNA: TGCAGTGCTCGGGGGGGGTGGAATCAGCCCCAGCATTTT. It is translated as CSARGGWNQPQHF.